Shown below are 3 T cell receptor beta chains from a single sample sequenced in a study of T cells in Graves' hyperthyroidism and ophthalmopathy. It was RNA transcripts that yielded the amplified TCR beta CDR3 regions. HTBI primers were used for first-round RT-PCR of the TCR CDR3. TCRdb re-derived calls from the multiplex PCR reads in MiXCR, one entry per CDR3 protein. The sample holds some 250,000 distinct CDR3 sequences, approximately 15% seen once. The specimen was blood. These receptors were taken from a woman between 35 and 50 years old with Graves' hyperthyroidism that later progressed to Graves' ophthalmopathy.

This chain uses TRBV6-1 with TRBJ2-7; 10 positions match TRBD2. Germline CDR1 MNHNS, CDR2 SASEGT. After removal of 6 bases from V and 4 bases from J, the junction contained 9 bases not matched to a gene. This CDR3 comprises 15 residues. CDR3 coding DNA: TGTGCCAGCAGCGTCATAGCGGGAGGTGCATACGAGCAGTACTTC. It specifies CASSVIAGGAYEQYF.

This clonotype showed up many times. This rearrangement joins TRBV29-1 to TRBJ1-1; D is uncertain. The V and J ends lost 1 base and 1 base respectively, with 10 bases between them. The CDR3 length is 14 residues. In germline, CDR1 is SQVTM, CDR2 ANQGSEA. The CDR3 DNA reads TGCAGCGTTGAAGGTGGGGAGAAGAACACTGAAGCTTTCTTT. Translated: CSVEGGEKNTEAFF.

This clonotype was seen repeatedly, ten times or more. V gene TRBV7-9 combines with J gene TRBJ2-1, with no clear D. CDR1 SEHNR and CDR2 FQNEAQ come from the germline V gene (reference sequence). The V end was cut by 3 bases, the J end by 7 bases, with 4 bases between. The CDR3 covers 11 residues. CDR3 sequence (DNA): TGTGCCAGCAGCTTGGCGAATGAGCAGTTCTTC. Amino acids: CASSLANEQFF.